The 13 T cell receptor beta chains listed next were all sequenced from one sample in a study of cytomegalovirus exposure and HLA in healthy donors. Only in-frame clones appear in the TCRdb table, and some are missing; sequencing was by immunoSEQ multiplex PCR. The table has about 240,000 clones, just under 90% seen once. Sequenced sample: PBMCs. These receptor sequences come from a young man in good health and CMV-seronegative.

The J gene is TRBJ2-7, the V gene TRBV5-4; 9 positions agree with TRBD1. V lost 4 bases, J lost 10 bases, and 6 bases stayed unmatched. The CDR3 loop spans 12 amino acids. The germline V gene has CDR1 SGHNT and CDR2 YYREEE (reference sequence). Here the CDR3 DNA reads TGTGCCAGCAGCCTGGGACAGGGTGAACAGTACTTC. It is translated as CASSLGQGEQYF.

This clone was found a few times. The CDR3: CASSFPLTVPQGAFF. CDR3 nucleotides: TGTGCCAGCAGCTTCCCCCTGACGGTTCCCCAGGGAGCTTTCTTT. The gene calls are TRBV7-2 and TRBJ1-1; tentatively, D is TRBD1 (5 bases). Trimming left V 3 bases short and J 10 bases short, with 21 bases between. CDR1 is SGHTA, CDR2 FQGNSA, per germline. This CDR3 contains 15 residues.

CDR3 sequence: CASSLAEGVHGYTF. The DNA of the CDR3 is TGTGCCAGCAGCTTAGCTGAGGGGGTTCATGGCTACACCTTC. The chain uses TRBV7-8 and TRBJ1-2; D is perhaps TRBD1 (6 bases). CDR1 and CDR2 from the germline V gene are SGHVS and FQNEAQ. With 0 bases removed from V and 6 bases from J, the gap between germline ends came to 11 bases. The CDR3 is made up of 14 amino acids.

This clone showed up just a few times. This chain joins TRBV19 and TRBJ2-1, with D tentatively TRBD2 (5 bases). From germline, CDR1 is LNHDA and CDR2 SQIVND (reference sequence). The CDR3 extends over 10 amino acids. The CDR3 DNA is TGTGGTAGAGGGCCGCTTGAGCAGTTCTTC. This encodes CGRGPLEQFF.

The rearrangement links TRBV18 to TRBJ1-1; maybe TRBD1 (6 bases). The CDR3 is 15 amino acids. In germline, CDR1 is KGHSH, CDR2 LQKENI. Trimming pared 6 bases from V and 3 bases from J, leaving 17 bases between. The CDR3 loop reads CASSRRDNGDTEAFF. For the CDR3, the DNA is TGTGCCAGCTCTCGTAGGGACAATGGAGACACTGAAGCTTTCTTT.

The CDR3 sequence: CSGTRGAGELFF. As DNA, the CDR3 is TGCAGCGGAACGCGGGGCGCCGGGGAGCTGTTTTTT. The chain recombines TRBV29-1 with TRBJ2-2, with a weak D call TRBD2 (6 bases). Trimming removed 7 bases at V and 6 bases at J, with 12 bases between. The germline V gene has CDR1 SQVTM and CDR2 ANQGSEA. This CDR3 spans 12 amino acids.

This clone was found once. The genes are TRBV7-2 and TRBJ1-5; the match to TRBD1 covers 7 bases. CDR3 length: 13 residues. V shed 8 bases, J shed 6 bases, and the junction held 7 bases outside the gene matches. Germline CDR1 and CDR2: SGHTA and FQGNSA. The chain's CDR3 is CASLGQAGQPQHF. The DNA for the CDR3 is TGTGCCAGCCTCGGACAGGCGGGTCAGCCCCAGCATTTT.

The chain carries TRBV5-8 and TRBJ2-3, with D maybe TRBD1 (5 bases). V was pared by 7 bases and J by 6 bases, with 12 bases between. Germline CDR1 SGHTS, CDR2 YDEGEE. The CDR3 is made up of 12 amino acids. In DNA form, the CDR3 reads TGTGCCAGCCTCAAAGGGGCGGATACGCAGTATTTT. It encodes CASLKGADTQYF.

The chain combines TRBV28 with TRBJ1-5, with D tentatively TRBD1 (5 bases). Germline CDR1 and CDR2: MDHEN and SYDVKM. This CDR3 contains 16 residues. Trimming removed 1 base at V and 7 bases at J, with 17 bases between. The CDR3 spells CASSLYLGGTGQPQHF. In DNA form, the CDR3 reads TGTGCCAGCAGTTTATACCTCGGGGGGACGGGCCAGCCCCAGCATTTT.

The chain uses TRBV5-1 and TRBJ2-7; 9 bases line up with TRBD2. CDR1 is SGHRS, CDR2 YFSETQ, per germline. The CDR3 has 15 amino acids. The trim removed 0 bases at V and 2 bases at J, leaving 3 bases unmatched. The CDR3 loop is CASSLAAGGPYEQYF. The CDR3, as DNA: TGCGCCAGCAGCTTGGCAGCGGGGGGCCCCTACGAGCAGTACTTC.

V is TRBV19 and J is TRBJ2-5; TRBD2 might be the D (5 bases). The CDR3 is 16 amino acids. The germline V gene encodes CDR1 LNHDA and CDR2 SQIVND (reference sequence). V was clipped by 2 bases and J by 1 base, with 14 bases between them. The CDR3, as DNA: TGTGCCAGTAGTATATACTTGGGGAGTCGCCAAGAGACCCAGTACTTC. It is translated as CASSIYLGSRQETQYF.

The chain joins TRBV6-1 to TRBJ2-2; TRBD2 aligns across 7 bases. CDR1 is MNHNS and CDR2 is SASEGT in the germline V gene. There are 19 residues in the CDR3. V lost 1 base to trimming and J lost 6 bases; unmatched junction nucleotides: 17. This chain's CDR3 is CASSEVSGIGGYFAGELFF. As DNA, the CDR3 is TGTGCCAGCAGTGAAGTTTCGGGTATCGGGGGGTATTTCGCCGGGGAGCTGTTTTTT.

The V and J genes are TRBV5-6 and TRBJ1-1; 8 bases line up with TRBD1. CDR3 length: 15 amino acids. Germline CDR1 and CDR2: SGHDT and YYEEEE. The V and J ends lost 5 bases and 3 bases, in that order; junction bases with no gene match: 9. The chain's CDR3 is CASRIGQGRDTEAFF. Here the CDR3 DNA reads TGTGCCAGCAGGATTGGACAGGGCCGGGACACTGAAGCTTTCTTT.